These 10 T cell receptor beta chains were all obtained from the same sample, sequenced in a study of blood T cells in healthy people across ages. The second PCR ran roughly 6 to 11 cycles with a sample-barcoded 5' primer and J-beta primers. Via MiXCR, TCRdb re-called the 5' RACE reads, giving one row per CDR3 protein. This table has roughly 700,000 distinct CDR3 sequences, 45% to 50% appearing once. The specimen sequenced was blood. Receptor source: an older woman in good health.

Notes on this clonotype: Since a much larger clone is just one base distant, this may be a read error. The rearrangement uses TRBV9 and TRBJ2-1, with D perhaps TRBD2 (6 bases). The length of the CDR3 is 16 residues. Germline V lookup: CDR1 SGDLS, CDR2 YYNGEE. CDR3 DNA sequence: TGTGCCAGCAGCGTAGCAGTGCAGGGACTTTACAATGAGCGGTTCTTC. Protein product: CASSVAVQGLYNERFF.

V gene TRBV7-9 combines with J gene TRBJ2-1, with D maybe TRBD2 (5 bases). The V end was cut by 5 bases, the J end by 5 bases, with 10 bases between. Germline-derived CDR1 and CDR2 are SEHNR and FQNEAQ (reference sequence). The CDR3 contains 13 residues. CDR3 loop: CASSPLADNEQFF. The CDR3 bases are TGTGCCAGCAGCCCGCTAGCAGACAATGAGCAGTTCTTC.

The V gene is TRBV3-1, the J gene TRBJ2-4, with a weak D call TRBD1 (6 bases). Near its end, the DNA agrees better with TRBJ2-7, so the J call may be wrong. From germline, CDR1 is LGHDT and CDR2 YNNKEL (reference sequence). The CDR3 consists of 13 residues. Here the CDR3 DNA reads TGTGCCAGCAGCCCCCCTGGCAGGGGCGAGCAGTACTTC. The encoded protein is CASSPPGRGEQYF.

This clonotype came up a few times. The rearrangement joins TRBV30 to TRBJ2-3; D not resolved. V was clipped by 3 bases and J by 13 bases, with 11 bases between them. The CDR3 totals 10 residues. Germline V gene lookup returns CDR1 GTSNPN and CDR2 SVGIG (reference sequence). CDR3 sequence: CAWRGRSEYF. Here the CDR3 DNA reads TGTGCCTGGAGGGGTCGGTCCGAGTATTTT. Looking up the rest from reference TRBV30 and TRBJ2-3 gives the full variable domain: SQTIHQWPATLVQPVGSPLSLECTVEGTSNPNLYWYRQAAGRGLQLLFYSVGIGQISSEVPQNLSASRPQDRQFILSSKKLLLSDSGFYLCAWRGRSEYFGPGTRLTVL.

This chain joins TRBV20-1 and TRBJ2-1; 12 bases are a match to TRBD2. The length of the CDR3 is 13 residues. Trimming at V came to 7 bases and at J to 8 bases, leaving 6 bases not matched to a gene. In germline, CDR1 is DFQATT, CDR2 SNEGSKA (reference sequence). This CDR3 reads CSGLAGGLYEQFF. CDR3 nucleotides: TGCAGTGGTCTAGCGGGGGGGTTGTATGAGCAGTTCTTC.

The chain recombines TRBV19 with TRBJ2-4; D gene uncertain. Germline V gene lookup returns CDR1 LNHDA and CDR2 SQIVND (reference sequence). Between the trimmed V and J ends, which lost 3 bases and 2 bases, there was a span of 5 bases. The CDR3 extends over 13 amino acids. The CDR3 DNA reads TGTGCCAGTAGTATGAACCCCAAAAACATTCAGTACTTC. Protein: CASSMNPKNIQYF.

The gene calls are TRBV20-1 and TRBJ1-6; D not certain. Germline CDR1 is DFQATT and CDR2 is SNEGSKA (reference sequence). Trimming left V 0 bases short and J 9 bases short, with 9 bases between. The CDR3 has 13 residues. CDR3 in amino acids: CSAREGFSSPLHF. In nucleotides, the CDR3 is TGCAGTGCTAGAGAAGGTTTTAGTTCACCCCTCCACTTT.

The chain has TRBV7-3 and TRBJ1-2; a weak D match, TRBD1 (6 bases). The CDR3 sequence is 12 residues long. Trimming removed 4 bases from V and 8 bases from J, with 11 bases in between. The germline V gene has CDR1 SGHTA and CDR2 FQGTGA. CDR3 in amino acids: CASSSGEGGYTF. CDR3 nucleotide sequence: TGTGCCAGCAGCTCAGGGGAGGGAGGCTACACCTTC. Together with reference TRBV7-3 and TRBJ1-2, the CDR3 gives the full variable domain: GAGVSQTPSNKVTEKGKYVELRCDPISGHTALYWYRQSLGQGPEFLIYFQGTGAADDSGLPNDRFFAVRPEGSVSTLKIQRTERGDSAVYLCASSSGEGGYTFGSGTRLTVV.

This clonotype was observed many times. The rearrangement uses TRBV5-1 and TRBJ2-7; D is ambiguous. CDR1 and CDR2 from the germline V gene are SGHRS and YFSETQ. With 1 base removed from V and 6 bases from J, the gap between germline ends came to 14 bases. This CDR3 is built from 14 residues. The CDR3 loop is CASSLNRNPGEQYF. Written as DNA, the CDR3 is TGCGCCAGCAGCTTGAATAGGAACCCTGGCGAGCAGTACTTC.

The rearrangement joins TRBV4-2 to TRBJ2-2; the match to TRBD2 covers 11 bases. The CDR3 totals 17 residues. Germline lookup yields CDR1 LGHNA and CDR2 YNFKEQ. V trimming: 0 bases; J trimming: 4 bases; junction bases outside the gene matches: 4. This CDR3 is CASSQDPLAGGTGELFF. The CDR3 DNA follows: TGTGCCAGCAGCCAAGACCCGCTAGCGGGAGGCACCGGGGAGCTGTTTTTT.